In its sample, the clone carrying this T cell receptor beta chain was seen a few times. These data come from a study of T-cell memory formation after mild COVID-19. 5'RACE with constant-segment primers built TCRalpha and TCRbeta cDNA libraries with UMIs. TCRdb redid the calling of the 5' RACE reads with MiXCR, one entry per CDR3 protein. The sample contains roughly 550,000 distinct CDR3 sequences, around 21% of which appear only once. The sequenced sample was PBMCs or a T cell subset sorted from them (not recorded which). The receptor's source is an adult woman who had mild COVID-19 (a few samples of this study predate the infection). Cell type and time point are not known.

In DNA form, the CDR3 reads TGCGCCAGCAGCCAGACGGGGAGACCGACCGCATGCGAGCAGTACTTC. Its protein is CASSQTGRPTACEQYF. V is TRBV4-3 and J is TRBJ2-7, with a tentative D call TRBD2 (5 bases). Germline-derived CDR1 and CDR2 are LGHNA and YSLEER. The CDR3 runs 16 residues. V was shortened by 3 bases and J by 6 bases, with 21 bases between the two germline ends.